Listed below are T cell receptor beta chains from one sample, sequenced in a study of cytomegalovirus exposure and HLA in healthy donors. Generated by immunoSEQ multiplex PCR, the TCRdb table keeps only in-frame clones and is missing some. The sample consists of 200,000 to 300,000 clones, roughly 86% of them appearing once. The sample taken for sequencing was PBMCs. These receptors came from a woman in her 30s in good health and CMV-seropositive. CDR3s include the opening cysteine and the closing phenylalanine or tryptophan. A D gene is named only where the DNA matches it firmly. Some rows have no size entry. The others give once, few or many, or a class for an expanded clone.

cdr3_aa cdr3_nt j_call clone_size d_call v_call
CASSHPTSDEQFF TGCGCCAGCAGCCACCCGACTAGCGATGAGCAGTTCTTC TRBJ2-1 - TRBD2 TRBV4-1
CASSSRQGIHEQYF TGTGCCAGCAGCTCTAGACAGGGGATCCACGAGCAGTACTTC TRBJ2-7 - TRBD1 TRBV7-6
CASSVAQGHSSYEQYF TGTGCCAGCAGCGTAGCTCAGGGACACTCTTCCTACGAGCAGTACTTC TRBJ2-7 - - TRBV9
CASKTGFGYEQYF TGTGCCAGCAAGACAGGCTTTGGATACGAGCAGTACTTC TRBJ2-7 - - TRBV28
CASSLVGSGFRYEQYF TGTGCCAGCAGCTTGGTTGGTAGCGGGTTCCGCTACGAGCAGTACTTC TRBJ2-7 - TRBD2 TRBV5-4
CASSETSRETQYF TGTGCCAGCAGCGAGACTAGCAGGGAGACCCAGTACTTC TRBJ2-5 - TRBD2 TRBV7-9
CASSSPGTSDYEQYF TGTGCCAGCAGCTCACCCGGGACTAGCGACTACGAGCAGTACTTC TRBJ2-7 - TRBD2 TRBV28
CASSTGLAGDNEQFF TGTGCCAGCTCAACGGGACTAGCGGGAGACAATGAGCAGTTCTTC TRBJ2-1 - TRBD2 TRBV18
CASSLTTSGGEQYF TGTGCCAGCAGCCTGACGACTAGTGGTGGGGAGCAGTACTTC TRBJ2-7 few - TRBV7-2
CASSSQGARQPQHF TGTGCCAGCAGTTCACAGGGGGCTAGGCAGCCCCAGCATTTT TRBJ1-5 few TRBD1 TRBV6-5
CASRLGQGMAGNTIYF TGTGCCAGCAGATTAGGACAGGGGATGGCTGGAAACACCATATATTTT TRBJ1-3 - TRBD1 TRBV28
CASRSISEVYEQYF TGTGCCAGCAGGTCCATTAGCGAGGTCTACGAGCAGTACTTC TRBJ2-7 - - TRBV6-5
CASSLTGTVSEAFF TGTGCCAGCAGCTTGACCGGGACAGTAAGTGAAGCTTTCTTT TRBJ1-1 once TRBD1 TRBV7-8
CASRQQGKGEKLFF TGTGCCAGCAGACAACAGGGGAAGGGGGAAAAACTGTTTTTT TRBJ1-4 - TRBD1 TRBV27
CASRGMTGLTNQPQHF TGTGCCAGCAGAGGGATGACAGGCCTAACCAATCAGCCCCAGCATTTT TRBJ1-5 - - TRBV2
CSVRDRVDPLIAFF TGCAGCGTTCGGGACAGGGTAGATCCCTTGATAGCTTTCTTT TRBJ1-1 - TRBD1 TRBV29-1
CASSYLGQGARGYTF TGTGCCAGCAGTTACCTTGGACAGGGGGCGCGAGGCTACACCTTC TRBJ1-2 - TRBD1 TRBV6-5
CASSLAGWGLEEKLFF TGTGCCAGTAGTCTTGCGGGATGGGGTCTTGAAGAAAAACTGTTTTTT TRBJ1-4 - - TRBV19
CASSQEFTGGRYNEQFF TGTGCCAGCAGCCAAGAGTTTACGGGAGGACGGTACAATGAGCAGTTCTTC TRBJ2-1 - TRBD2 TRBV4-2
CAWRDPLRLAAYNEQFF TGTGCCTGGAGGGACCCTCTCCGACTAGCAGCCTACAATGAGCAGTTCTTC TRBJ2-1 - TRBD2 TRBV30
CASSIGQGTYEQYF TGTGCCAGTAGTATCGGTCAGGGGACCTACGAGCAGTACTTC TRBJ2-7 - - TRBV19
CASSESRGLANGELFF TGTGCCAGCAGTGAATCGAGAGGACTAGCGAACGGGGAGCTGTTTTTT TRBJ2-2 - TRBD2 TRBV2
CASSESGKNLGNYGYTF TGTGCCAGCAGTGAGTCAGGGAAAAATTTGGGGAACTATGGCTACACCTTC TRBJ1-2 - - TRBV6-1
CASSSPIGTGGYEQYF TGTGCCAGCAGCTCGCCTATCGGGACAGGAGGCTACGAGCAGTACTTC TRBJ2-7 - TRBD1 TRBV7-9
CASSIGSSGKDYEQYF TGTGCCAGTAGTATCGGCTCCTCCGGGAAGGACTACGAGCAGTACTTC TRBJ2-7 few - TRBV19
CASSLDRAGNTIYF TGTGCCAGCAGCTTGGACAGGGCTGGAAACACCATATATTTT TRBJ1-3 - TRBD1 TRBV7-9
CASSYSGTSDEQYF TGTGCCAGCAGTTACTCGGGGACTAGCGACGAGCAGTACTTC TRBJ2-7 - TRBD2 TRBV6-6
CASNLGRTYEQYF TGTGCCAGCAACCTGGGGCGGACCTACGAGCAGTACTTC TRBJ2-7 once - TRBV5-6
CASSPPGFNTEAFF TGTGCCAGCAGCCCCCCAGGGTTTAACACTGAAGCTTTCTTT TRBJ1-1 once - TRBV7-9
CASSIGGQGSYEQYF TGTGCCAGTAGTATTGGGGGCCAAGGTTCCTACGAGCAGTACTTC TRBJ2-7 - - TRBV19
CASTIPGIDTQYF TGTGCCAGCACTATACCGGGGATCGATACGCAGTATTTT TRBJ2-3 - - TRBV6-5
CAWSYTGSTNTEAFF TGTGCCTGGAGTTACACAGGGAGTACGAACACTGAAGCTTTCTTT TRBJ1-1 once - TRBV30
CASSPWDRSDTQYF TGTGCCAGCAGCCCCTGGGACAGATCAGATACGCAGTATTTT TRBJ2-3 - TRBD1 TRBV11-3
CASSLGLAGSKDNEQFF TGTGCCAGCAGCTTGGGACTAGCGGGCTCCAAGGACAATGAGCAGTTCTTC TRBJ2-1 many TRBD2 TRBV11-2
CASIPGLAGGYEQYF TGTGCCAGCATCCCAGGACTAGCGGGAGGGTACGAGCAGTACTTC TRBJ2-7 - TRBD2 TRBV2
CASSLGALDRSYGYTF TGCGCCAGCAGCTTGGGCGCGTTAGATAGGAGCTATGGCTACACCTTC TRBJ1-2 - - TRBV5-1